The rows below give T cell receptor beta chains drawn from one sample of a study of OX40 agonist ivuxolimab in advanced cancers. Some clones are missing from TCRdb's copy, which holds only in-frame ones; the method was immunoSEQ multiplex PCR. The data show about 96,000 clones, with roughly 87% seen just once and roughly 1.6% held by the top ten. Specimen: CD4+ or CD8+ T cells sorted from blood, collected in a trial of the OX40 agonist ivuxolimab. The receptors derive from an adult with an advanced solid tumor such as melanoma, head and neck, liver or kidney cancer. CDR3s include the opening cysteine and the closing phenylalanine or tryptophan. The D gene is left open where the match is weak. Size values are once, few and many counts, or a class for expanded clones, and some rows have none.

d_gene	j_gene	abundance	v_gene	CDR3aa	CDR3nt
-	TRBJ1-1	-	TRBV19	CASSIVQGNTEAFF	TGTGCCAGTAGTATAGTACAGGGGAACACTGAAGCTTTCTTT
-	TRBJ1-1	-	TRBV27	CASSPWTDRDTEAFF	TGTGCCAGCAGCCCCTGGACCGATCGGGACACTGAAGCTTTCTTT
TRBD1	TRBJ1-2	-	TRBV19	CASSRGTGANYGYTF	TGTGCCAGTAGTAGAGGGACAGGAGCTAACTATGGCTACACCTTC
TRBD2	TRBJ2-7	-	TRBV5-8	CASSRTLAGPSYEQYF	TGTGCCAGCAGCCGCACACTAGCGGGCCCCTCCTACGAGCAGTACTTC
-	TRBJ2-5	-	TRBV28	CASSPGPQETQYF	TGTGCCAGCAGTCCAGGACCTCAAGAGACCCAGTACTTC
TRBD1	TRBJ1-6	once	TRBV5-1	CASSLSGQGPPLHF	TGCGCCAGCAGCTTGTCGGGACAGGGGCCACCCCTCCACTTT
TRBD1	TRBJ1-2	-	TRBV7-9	CASSADRGGYTF	TGTGCCAGCAGCGCCGACAGGGGAGGCTACACCTTC
-	TRBJ2-1	-	TRBV30	CAWTRRLNVNEQFF	TGTGCCTGGACACGGCGGTTGAACGTCAATGAGCAGTTCTTC
-	TRBJ2-1	-	TRBV30	CASYPPGRTYNEQFF	TGTGCCTCCTACCCACCGGGACGAACCTACAATGAGCAGTTCTTC
TRBD1	TRBJ1-5	-	TRBV7-2	CASSWDRDINQPQHF	TGTGCCAGCAGCTGGGACAGGGATATCAATCAGCCCCAGCATTTT
-	TRBJ2-1	-	TRBV11-2	CASSLGQSPYNEQFF	TGTGCCAGCAGCTTGGGGCAGTCTCCCTACAATGAGCAGTTCTTC
-	TRBJ2-6	-	TRBV5-8	CASSLDSGNVLTF	TGTGCCAGCAGCTTGGACAGCGGCAACGTCCTGACTTTC
TRBD2	TRBJ2-2	-	TRBV27	CASSRSPLAFGELFF	TGTGCCAGCAGCAGAAGCCCACTAGCGTTCGGGGAGCTGTTTTTT
-	TRBJ1-5	-	TRBV19	CASNLDASGHQPQHF	TGTGCCAGTAACTTGGACGCGAGTGGCCATCAGCCCCAGCATTTT
-	TRBJ1-1	-	TRBV6-5	CASSRVNTEAFF	TGTGCCAGCAGCCGAGTGAACACTGAAGCTTTCTTT